The 30 T cell receptor beta chains given below trace back to one sample, sequenced in a study of response to subunit inactivated influenza vaccine. TCRdb reanalysed the RT-PCR reads using MiXCR and keeps one entry per CDR3 protein. This table has about half a million distinct CDR3 sequences, around 9.9% appearing once. Material: PBMCs from blood, obtained 40 to 50 days after vaccination. The receptors come from a man aged 45 to 65 who received an inactivated influenza vaccine.

The chain uses TRBV10-3 and TRBJ2-6, with a tentative D call TRBD1 (6 bases). V lost 3 bases and J 4 bases, leaving 10 bases between the germline ends. Looked up from germline, CDR1 is ENHRY and CDR2 is SYGVKD. There are 15 residues in the CDR3. The CDR3 nucleotides read TGTGCCATCAGTGACACAGGGACCGGGGCCAACGTCCTGACTTTC. Translating gives CAISDTGTGANVLTF.

The rearrangement links TRBV2 to TRBJ2-7, with 8 bases aligning to TRBD2. This CDR3 has 13 amino acids. Trimming at V came to 7 bases and at J to 3 bases, leaving 5 bases not matched to a gene. Germline CDR1 reads SNHLY; CDR2 reads FYNNEI. As DNA, the CDR3 is TGTGCCAGCAAGGTAGCGGGAAGCTACGAGCAGTACTTC. This encodes CASKVAGSYEQYF.

This clonotype was picked up a small number of times. The rearrangement uses TRBV14 and TRBJ1-1; 7 nucleotides align to TRBD1. Germline V CDR1 and CDR2: SGHDN, FVKESK. This CDR3 has 15 amino acids. J was trimmed by 0 bases and V by 5 bases; bases with no gene match: 6. The CDR3: CASSFHRGLNTEAFF. The CDR3 bases are TGTGCCAGCAGCTTTCACAGGGGCCTGAACACTGAAGCTTTCTTT.

This clonotype was counted only a few times. The CDR3: CSARAEDRGYTIYF. DNA of the CDR3: TGCAGTGCTAGAGCGGAGGATCGGGGGTACACCATATATTTT. This chain connects TRBV20-1 to TRBJ1-3, with D maybe TRBD1 (5 bases). Trimming cost V 1 base and J 8 bases, with 15 bases left between them. This CDR3 comprises 14 residues. Germline-derived CDR1 and CDR2 are DFQATT and SNEGSKA (reference sequence).

There are a few counts of this clonotype. The genes are TRBV20-1 and TRBJ1-6; D is unresolved. The ends were cut back, 3 bases at V and 7 bases at J, with 7 bases in the middle. The CDR3 sequence is 12 residues long. Per germline, CDR1 DFQATT and CDR2 SNEGSKA (reference sequence). The CDR3 sequence is CSASSVNSPLHF. In nucleotides, the CDR3 is TGCAGTGCTAGCTCGGTGAATTCACCCCTCCACTTT.

This chain joins TRBV25-1 and TRBJ2-3, with 8 nucleotides matching TRBD2. The length of the CDR3 is 16 residues. J was trimmed by 4 bases and V by 5 bases; bases with no gene match: 11. Germline-derived CDR1 and CDR2 are MGHDK and SYGVNS. Here the CDR3 DNA reads TGTGCCAGCAGTATCGGGGCTAGCGGGTTCGCAGATACGCAGTATTTT. This gives the protein CASSIGASGFADTQYF.

The chain has TRBV10-3 and TRBJ2-7; D gene ambiguous. Trimming took 0 bases from V and 3 from J, leaving 9 bases between them. Germline CDR1 is ENHRY and CDR2 is SYGVKD. The CDR3 runs 14 residues. The CDR3 DNA reads TGTGCCATCAGTGAGTCCCCATACAGCTACGAGCAGTACTTC. Amino acids: CAISESPYSYEQYF.

V and J are TRBV6-1 and TRBJ1-4; 12 bases map to TRBD1. With V trimmed by 5 bases and J by 8 bases, 3 bases remained unmatched. The germline V gene encodes CDR1 MNHNS and CDR2 SASEGT. The CDR3 is made up of 14 amino acids. This chain's CDR3 is CASSTGQGAEKLFF. As DNA, the CDR3 is TGTGCCAGCAGTACGGGACAGGGGGCGGAAAAACTGTTTTTT.

The chain employs TRBV6-1 and TRBJ2-1, with D unclear. There are 14 residues in the CDR3. With 0 bases removed from V and 0 bases from J, the gap between germline ends came to 3 bases. Germline-derived CDR1 and CDR2 are MNHNS and SASEGT. The CDR3 loop reads CASSEASSYNEQFF. The CDR3 nucleotides are TGTGCCAGCAGTGAAGCCAGCTCCTACAATGAGCAGTTCTTC.

The table lists this clonotype with a few counts. The CDR3 loop reads CATSMGTGAWNEQFF. The CDR3 DNA is TGTGCCACCAGCATGGGGACAGGGGCTTGGAATGAGCAGTTCTTC. This chain joins TRBV15 and TRBJ2-1; TRBD1 matches 10 bases. V trimming: 4 bases; J trimming: 7 bases; junction bases outside the gene matches: 7. Germline loops: CDR1 LNHNV, CDR2 YYDKDF (reference sequence). The CDR3 sequence is 15 residues long.

This clonotype was seen at least ten times. The gene calls are TRBV4-1 and TRBJ2-3; D is perhaps TRBD2 (5 bases). The CDR3 contains 14 residues. The V gene's germline CDR1 is MGHRA and CDR2 YSYEKL. Trimming removed 1 base from V and 5 bases from J, with 10 bases in between. For the CDR3, the DNA is TGCGCCAGCAGCCAAGTGCTAGCTAGAGATACGCAGTATTTT. The encoded protein is CASSQVLARDTQYF.

The chain recombines TRBV4-3 with TRBJ2-4; 12 nucleotides line up with TRBD2. Unmatched junction bases numbered 6, after V lost 3 bases and J lost 9 bases. The germline gives CDR1 LGHNA, CDR2 YSLEER. The CDR3 contains 15 residues. CDR3 DNA: TGCGCCAGCAGCCACCGACTAGCGGGGGAGGTCATTCAGTACTTC. Amino acids: CASSHRLAGEVIQYF.

This clonotype was seen more than once but under ten times. This rearrangement joins TRBV4-2 to TRBJ2-2; 9 positions agree with TRBD2. CDR1 and CDR2 (germline): LGHNA, YNFKEQ. The CDR3 is made up of 18 amino acids. V shed 3 bases and J 0 bases; nucleotides not matched to a gene: 8. This CDR3 is CASSHNGLAGTNTGELFF. The CDR3 nucleotides read TGTGCCAGCAGCCACAACGGGCTAGCGGGGACGAACACCGGGGAGCTGTTTTTT.

This clonotype has more than one count but fewer than ten. V is TRBV6-5 and J is TRBJ1-2; weak D call: TRBD1 (6 bases). The CDR3 length is 16 residues. Germline V gene lookup returns CDR1 MNHEY and CDR2 SVGAGI. Trimming cost V 0 bases and J 0 bases, with 11 bases left between them. CDR3 protein: CASSYSYRVANYGYTF. The CDR3 DNA sequence: TGTGCCAGCAGTTACTCGTACAGGGTGGCTAACTATGGCTACACCTTC.

This clonotype was detected a few times. This chain uses TRBV15 with TRBJ2-7, with D possibly being TRBD1 (5 bases). The CDR3 runs to 14 residues. In germline, CDR1 is LNHNV, CDR2 YYDKDF (reference sequence). Deletions cut 1 base from V and 0 bases from J, with 7 bases between. For the CDR3, the DNA is TGTGCCACCAGCAGAGTGCAGGGCTCCTACGAGCAGTACTTC. Encoded protein: CATSRVQGSYEQYF.

There are a few counts of this clonotype. The gene calls are TRBV10-3 and TRBJ2-5, with TRBD1 as a possible D gene (6 bases). The CDR3 covers 13 residues. V was clipped by 6 bases and J by 1 base, with 9 bases between them. In germline, CDR1 is ENHRY, CDR2 SYGVKD. DNA for the CDR3: TGTGCCATCAGCCAAGGGGGCCAAGAGACCCAGTACTTC. This gives the protein CAISQGGQETQYF.

V and J are TRBV20-1 and TRBJ2-3; D unclear. The germline V gene has CDR1 DFQATT and CDR2 SNEGSKA (reference sequence). The CDR3 extends over 12 amino acids. Trimming cost V 2 bases and J 4 bases, with 7 bases left between them. The CDR3 is CSARIWADTQYF. In DNA form, the CDR3 reads TGCAGTGCTAGAATCTGGGCAGATACGCAGTATTTT.

This clonotype was seen at least ten times. V usage is TRBV7-2 and J usage is TRBJ2-7, with D possibly TRBD1 on 5 matching bases. Germline lookup yields CDR1 SGHTA and CDR2 FQGNSA. V was shortened by 3 bases and J by 0 bases, with 15 bases between the two germline ends. This CDR3 region has 16 residues. The CDR3 region has the DNA TGTGCCAGCAGCTTGACGTCCTGGGGCAGCTCCTACGAGCAGTACTTC. Its translation is CASSLTSWGSSYEQYF.

This clonotype was counted many times. The chain employs TRBV6-1 and TRBJ2-2, with 7 bases identical to TRBD1. V shed 6 bases, J shed 5 bases, and the junction held 6 bases outside the gene matches. CDR3 length: 14 amino acids. Per the germline V gene, CDR1 is MNHNS and CDR2 is SASEGT. CDR3 sequence (DNA): TGTGCCAGCAGGAGGACAGGTCTGACCGGGGAGCTGTTTTTT. As protein: CASRRTGLTGELFF.

This clonotype was counted at least ten times. This sequence joins TRBV5-1 and TRBJ2-3; 9 nucleotides align to TRBD1. The CDR3 consists of 14 residues. The V gene's germline CDR1 is SGHRS and CDR2 YFSETQ. Trimming at V came to 4 bases and at J to 6 bases, leaving 6 bases not matched to a gene. CDR3 residues: CASSLGTGIDTQYF. The CDR3 DNA sequence: TGCGCCAGCAGCCTCGGGACAGGGATCGATACGCAGTATTTT.

This clonotype has a count of ten or more. The chain combines TRBV12-3 or TRBV12-4 with TRBJ2-2; 7 bases map to TRBD1. The CDR3 runs 12 residues. V lost 5 bases, J lost 6 bases, and 0 bases stayed unmatched. The CDR3 sequence is CASSTGAGELFF. DNA for the CDR3: TGTGCCAGCAGTACAGGGGCCGGGGAGCTGTTTTTT.

The genes are TRBV4-3 and TRBJ2-5, with 9 bases fitting TRBD1. Per germline, CDR1 LGHNA and CDR2 YSLEER. The trim removed 5 bases at V and 1 base at J, leaving 5 bases unmatched. CDR3 size: 15 residues. The chain's CDR3 is CASSTGTGTQETQYF. For the CDR3, the DNA is TGCGCCAGCAGCACCGGGACAGGGACCCAAGAGACCCAGTACTTC.

This clonotype has just a few counts. V gene TRBV12-3 or TRBV12-4 combines with J gene TRBJ1-2, with D possibly being TRBD1 (6 bases). The CDR3 loop spans 14 amino acids. V lost 7 bases and J lost 4, with 16 bases in between. Here the CDR3 reads CASIGGAEGYGYTF. CDR3 coding DNA: TGTGCCAGCATCGGGGGGGCGGAGGGCTATGGCTACACCTTC.

This clonotype was recorded at least ten times. The CDR3 nucleotides are TGCAGCGTCCGGTGGGGGGGCTATAATCAGCCCCAGCATTTT. It translates to CSVRWGGYNQPQHF. The rearrangement uses TRBV29-1 and TRBJ1-5; possible D gene TRBD1, 6 bases. Trimming pared 6 bases from V and 4 bases from J, leaving 16 bases between. This CDR3 spans 14 amino acids. Germline CDR1 and CDR2: SQVTM and ANQGSEA. Full variable domain (missing parts from reference TRBV29-1 and TRBJ1-5): SAVISQKPSRDICQRGTSLTIQCQVDSQVTMMFWYRQQPGQSLTLIATANQGSEATYESGFVIDKFPISRPNLTFSTLTVSNMSPEDSSIYLCSVRWGGYNQPQHFGDGTRLSIL.

There are a few counts of this clonotype. V gene TRBV20-1 combines with J gene TRBJ2-7; 7 positions match TRBD1. The CDR3 runs 14 residues. Germline lookup yields CDR1 DFQATT and CDR2 SNEGSKA (reference sequence). Unmatched junction bases numbered 5, after V lost 3 bases and J lost 0 bases. CDR3 protein: CSASLTGVSYEQYF. CDR3 nucleotide sequence: TGCAGTGCTAGTCTAACAGGGGTCTCCTACGAGCAGTACTTC.

The chain's CDR3 is CASSQSPGILHQPQHF. CDR3 nucleotide sequence: TGCGCCAGCAGCCAAAGTCCGGGGATTTTGCATCAGCCCCAGCATTTT. The chain couples TRBV4-1 to TRBJ1-5; D is unresolved. Trimming shortened V by 2 bases and J by 5 bases, and 16 bases separated the two germline ends. This CDR3 contains 16 residues. CDR1 and CDR2 from the germline V gene are MGHRA and YSYEKL.

Only a few counts were recorded for this clonotype. The chain is built from TRBV12-3 or TRBV12-4 and TRBJ2-3; 11 positions match TRBD2. CDR3 length: 16 residues. Trimming cost V 3 bases and J 3 bases; bases outside gene matches: 5. In DNA form, the CDR3 reads TGTGCCAGCAGTTTCCTAGCGGGAGGTGTGACAGATACGCAGTATTTT. Amino acid sequence: CASSFLAGGVTDTQYF.

This clonotype was detected a few times. The chain joins TRBV5-1 to TRBJ2-7; 8 bases are a match to TRBD1. Per the germline V gene, CDR1 is SGHRS and CDR2 is YFSETQ. V lost 4 bases, J lost 3 bases, and 9 bases stayed unmatched. The CDR3 is 15 residues long. This chain's CDR3 is CASSLDTGGNYEQYF. Written as DNA, the CDR3 is TGCGCCAGCAGCCTAGACACAGGGGGAAACTACGAGCAGTACTTC.

In its sample, this clonotype was seen many times. The gene calls are TRBV28 and TRBJ2-7; no clear D. V shed 6 bases and J shed 0 bases, with 12 bases lying between them. From germline, CDR1 is MDHEN and CDR2 SYDVKM. The CDR3 length is 14 residues. In DNA, the CDR3 is TGTGCCAGCAGACGTACACCTCCCTCCTACGAGCAGTACTTC. Its protein is CASRRTPPSYEQYF.

The chain joins TRBV6-2 or TRBV6-3 to TRBJ2-7; D uncertain. Trimming cost V 3 bases and J 5 bases, with 17 bases left between them. The CDR3 spans 15 residues. Germline values: CDR1 MNHEY, CDR2 SVGEGT. CDR3 protein: CASSYYGPLSNEQYF. The CDR3 DNA is TGTGCCAGCAGTTATTACGGGCCCCTAAGCAACGAGCAGTACTTC.